This T cell receptor (beta chain) was retrieved from a study of blood T cell repertoires in COVID-19. At the level of the study: Acute and convalescent COVID-19 samples came from the United States, Italy and Spain. PBMCs, B-cell-depleted T cells, or T cells were the source of the cDNA or gDNA that made up the material.

Authors' methods: Reference gene primer amplification gave nucleated cell count estimates. The repertoire was sequenced with immunoSEQ multiplex PCR; TCRdb's copy has only in-frame clones and lacks some. That table furnishes V, J and clone size, whereas the DNA furnished D and trimming. The data show around 160,000 clones, approximately 80% seen once. This CDR3 is built from 15 residues. Trimming took 2 bases from V and 6 from J; bases not matched to a gene: 6. In germline, CDR1 is SGHAT, CDR2 FQNNGV. This chain joins TRBV11-2 and TRBJ2-2, with 7 bases identical to TRBD1. Sequencing was carried out using peripheral blood. The receptor was isolated from a woman aged 40 to 49 with active or convalescent COVID-19. The CDR3 nucleotides read TGTGCCAGCAGCTTAAGTCAGGGGGTTTCCGGGGAGCTGTTTTTT. It translates to CASSLSQGVSGELFF.